Below are 26 T cell receptor beta chains sequenced from a single sample in a study of cytomegalovirus exposure and HLA in healthy donors. It was with 60 Vbeta and 13 Jbeta primers that the PCR ran. TCRdb keeps only in-frame clones here, not all; method: immunoSEQ multiplex PCR. The profile shows fewer than 150,000 clones, roughly three quarters of them singletons. Sequencing input: PBMCs. The receptors here all came from a male donor in good health and CMV-seronegative.

The chain combines TRBV6-5 with TRBJ1-1; perhaps TRBD1 as D (5 bases). The CDR3 has 14 residues. Germline loops: CDR1 MNHEY, CDR2 SVGAGI. V lost 5 bases, J lost 2 bases, and 12 bases lay in between. The CDR3 nucleotides are TGTGCCAGCAGTGAACAGGATCTAAACACTGAAGCTTTCTTT. Amino acids: CASSEQDLNTEAFF.

The rearrangement links TRBV6-5 to TRBJ1-6; D ambiguous. Germline V gene sequence: CDR1 MNHEY, CDR2 SVGAGI. The length of the CDR3 is 15 residues. Trimming took off 5 bases at V and 9 bases at J, with 17 bases between the two ends. This chain's CDR3 is CASSQDGISRSPLHF. The DNA of the CDR3 is TGTGCCAGCAGTCAGGACGGGATTTCGCGTTCACCCCTCCACTTT.

This clone was counted a single time. The chain carries TRBV2 and TRBJ2-5; 7 bases match TRBD1. From germline, CDR1 is SNHLY and CDR2 FYNNEI. The CDR3 covers 15 residues. V gave up 7 bases and J gave up 1 base; unmatched junction bases: 9. CDR3 in amino acids: CASTGQGVGQETQYF. CDR3 DNA sequence: TGTGCCAGCACGGGCCAGGGGGTTGGCCAAGAGACCCAGTACTTC.

A remark on this clone: This sample includes further DNA sequences coding for the same CDR3. The chain combines TRBV4-1 with TRBJ1-1, with unresolved D. The CDR3 covers 13 residues. Trimming removed 1 base from V and 5 bases from J, with 8 bases in between. CDR1 is MGHRA and CDR2 is YSYEKL in the germline V gene. In nucleotides, the CDR3 is TGCGCCAGCAGCCAAGTCCGAGATACTGAAGCTTTCTTT. This codes for CASSQVRDTEAFF.

The CDR3 coding sequence is TGTGCCAGCAGTTACAGAGCCCCACAGCCCCCAGATACGCAGTATTTT. This gives the protein CASSYRAPQPPDTQYF. The rearrangement joins TRBV6-5 to TRBJ2-3; no definite D call. V gave up 2 bases and J gave up 4 bases, with 16 bases separating them. Germline V gene sequence: CDR1 MNHEY, CDR2 SVGAGI. This CDR3 region has 16 residues.

The rearrangement links TRBV4-1 to TRBJ1-6; tentatively, D is TRBD1 (6 bases). The CDR3 runs to 15 residues. Trimming left V 1 base short and J 7 bases short, with 11 bases between. Germline V gives CDR1 MGHRA, CDR2 YSYEKL. CDR3 residues: CASSQADSRNSPLHF. The CDR3 DNA is TGCGCCAGCAGCCAAGCGGACAGTAGGAATTCACCCCTCCACTTT.

The chain recombines TRBV27 with TRBJ2-7, with D possibly TRBD1 on 6 matching bases. Germline CDR1 is MNHEY and CDR2 is SMNVEV (reference sequence). V dropped 11 bases and J dropped 5 bases, with 16 bases sitting between them. The CDR3 spans 12 residues. The CDR3 spells CACRDIVNEQYF. As DNA, the CDR3 is TGTGCCTGCCGGGACATTGTCAACGAGCAGTACTTC.

This clone was observed a few times. The genes are TRBV28 and TRBJ1-5; D perhaps matches TRBD1 (6 bases). CDR1 is MDHEN, CDR2 SYDVKM, per germline. Trimming took off 3 bases at V and 0 bases at J, with 9 bases between the two ends. The CDR3 runs to 15 residues. In nucleotides, the CDR3 is TGTGCCAGCAGTTTGAGGGGGTTTAGCAATCAGCCCCAGCATTTT. As protein: CASSLRGFSNQPQHF.

The count of this clone is one. The rearrangement uses TRBV4-3 and TRBJ1-2, with TRBD1 matching over 9 bases. The CDR3 totals 16 residues. The V segment lost 0 bases and the J segment 6 bases; nucleotides outside the gene matches: 8. Looked up from germline, CDR1 is LGHNA and CDR2 is YSLEER. This CDR3 reads CASSQDAGTGSDGYTF. CDR3 sequence (DNA): TGCGCCAGCAGCCAAGACGCCGGGACAGGGTCGGATGGCTACACCTTC.

The chain uses TRBV5-8 and TRBJ1-2, with 8 nucleotides matching TRBD1. With 4 bases clipped from V and 8 bases from J, the junction kept 13 bases outside the gene matches. Germline CDR1 and CDR2: SGHTS and YDEGEE. This CDR3 is 15 amino acids long. The CDR3, as DNA: TGTGCCAGCAGCCAGCGGGGCAGGGGGCCAAGCGGCTACACCTTC. Amino acids: CASSQRGRGPSGYTF.

The chain links TRBV6-5 to TRBJ2-3; the D gene is possibly TRBD2 (6 bases). The V end was cut by 4 bases, the J end by 2 bases, with 16 bases between. The CDR3 length is 16 residues. Germline V gene lookup returns CDR1 MNHEY and CDR2 SVGAGI. The CDR3 nucleotides are TGTGCCAGCAGTTGGGGGGAAGGGTGGGCCACAGATACGCAGTATTTT. It is translated as CASSWGEGWATDTQYF.

The chain recombines TRBV28 with TRBJ2-5, with a possible D match to TRBD2 (5 bases). The J call is doubtful: the DNA matches TRBJ2-7 better. Germline CDR1 and CDR2: MDHEN and SYDVKM. There are 15 residues in the CDR3. The CDR3 protein is CASCRGGSGSYEQYF. The CDR3 DNA reads TGTGCCAGTTGCAGAGGAGGTTCTGGTTCCTACGAGCAGTACTTC.

The chain recombines TRBV4-2 with TRBJ2-7; TRBD2 agrees at 8 bases. The length of the CDR3 is 15 residues. Germline V gene sequence: CDR1 LGHNA, CDR2 YNFKEQ. The V gene end was trimmed by 0 bases and the J gene end by 2 bases; junction bases not matched to a gene: 3. The CDR3 DNA is TGTGCCAGCAGCCAAGATCCGGGGGGGGCCTACGAGCAGTACTTC. It codes for CASSQDPGGAYEQYF.

The chain recombines TRBV9 with TRBJ1-2; 7 bases fit TRBD1. CDR1 is SGDLS, CDR2 YYNGEE, per germline. V dropped 3 bases and J dropped 1; count of bases not matched to a gene: 18. This CDR3 has 19 amino acids. CDR3 coding DNA: TGTGCCAGCAGCGCAGATAAAGGGGGCCGTCGCCTACTTAACTATGGCTACACCTTC. Translation gives CASSADKGGRRLLNYGYTF.

The V and J genes are TRBV28 and TRBJ1-6; D possibly corresponds to TRBD1 (5 bases). Germline lookup yields CDR1 MDHEN and CDR2 SYDVKM. The CDR3 runs to 15 residues. The V end lost 7 bases, the J end lost 9 bases, and 19 bases lay between the germline ends. CDR3 in amino acids: CASISWGRVISPLHF. DNA for the CDR3: TGTGCCAGCATATCGTGGGGCAGGGTGATTTCACCCCTCCACTTT.

The gene calls are TRBV10-2 and TRBJ2-1; TRBD1 aligns across 9 bases. The germline gives CDR1 WSHSY, CDR2 SAAADI. V gave up 3 bases and J gave up 3 bases; unmatched junction bases: 6. CDR3 length: 16 residues. The CDR3 region is CASSDTGTGLYNEQFF. CDR3 coding DNA: TGCGCCAGCAGTGATACCGGGACAGGGCTCTACAATGAGCAGTTCTTC.

This clone was counted a few times. One end of the junction does not line up with germline, which may come from a read error. This chain links TRBV6-5 with TRBJ2-6, with D possibly TRBD2 on 7 matching bases. CDR3 length: 14 amino acids. CDR1 and CDR2 from the germline V gene are MNHEY and SVGAGI. The CDR3 DNA sequence: TGTGCCAGCAGTTACTCTGGGGGGGCCAACGGCCTGACTTTC. As protein: CASSYSGGANGLTF.

The CDR3 coding sequence is TGTGCCTGGAGTAGGGGGAATGGCTACACCTTC. Amino acid sequence: CAWSRGNGYTF. V and J are TRBV30 and TRBJ1-2; tentatively, D is TRBD1 (6 bases). This CDR3 comprises 11 residues. V gave up 2 bases and J gave up 6 bases, with 7 bases separating them. The germline CDR1 and CDR2 sequences are GTSNPN and SVGIG (reference sequence).

The chain carries TRBV6-5 and TRBJ2-1, with 8 bases that match TRBD2. After removal of 5 bases from V and 8 bases from J, the junction contained 8 bases not matched to a gene. The CDR3 runs 14 residues. Germline CDR1 and CDR2: MNHEY and SVGAGI. The CDR3 is CASSPPGGADEQFF. The CDR3 nucleotides are TGTGCCAGCAGTCCACCCGGGGGGGCTGATGAGCAGTTCTTC.

This clone has a handful of counts. The chain links TRBV5-4 to TRBJ2-3; weak D call: TRBD2 (5 bases). There are 15 residues in the CDR3. The V end was cut by 0 bases, the J end by 1 base, with 9 bases between. Germline lookup yields CDR1 SGHNT and CDR2 YYREEE (reference sequence). The CDR3 DNA reads as TGTGCCAGCAGCTTGGGAGGGCGCGGCACAGATACGCAGTATTTT. It encodes CASSLGGRGTDTQYF.

In its sample, this clone was seen once. V usage is TRBV27 and J usage is TRBJ2-3; D ambiguous. Per the germline V gene, CDR1 is MNHEY and CDR2 is SMNVEV (reference sequence). V dropped 7 bases and J dropped 0 bases, with 14 bases sitting between them. This CDR3 has 15 residues. CDR3 loop: CASTRQKSSTDTQYF. CDR3 bases: TGTGCCAGCACCCGACAAAAATCTAGCACAGATACGCAGTATTTT.

The CDR3 nucleotides read TGTGCCAGCAGTGAAGCGGGAGCCTACACACAGTATTTT. Translated: CASSEAGAYTQYF. This rearrangement joins TRBV7-9 to TRBJ2-3; 8 bases line up with TRBD2. Unmatched junction bases numbered 11, after V lost 6 bases and J lost 12 bases. Germline V lookup: CDR1 SEHNR, CDR2 FQNEAQ (reference sequence). This CDR3 comprises 13 residues.

The rearrangement uses TRBV2 and TRBJ1-2; 10 positions agree with TRBD1. Germline V CDR1 and CDR2: SNHLY, FYNNEI. V gave up 5 bases and J gave up 7 bases; unmatched junction bases: 4. The CDR3 is made up of 13 amino acids. The DNA for the CDR3 is TGTGCCAGCAGTTGGGGACAGGGGATTGGCTACACCTTC. It specifies CASSWGQGIGYTF. The full variable domain, rest sourced from reference TRBV2 and TRBJ1-2, is EPEVTQTPSHQVTQMGQEVILRCVPISNHLYFYWYRQILGQKVEFLVSFYNNEISEKSEIFDDQFSVERPDGSNFTLKIRSTKLEDSAMYFCASSWGQGIGYTFGSGTRLTVV.

The CDR3 here is CASSSDFTSTDTQYF. The CDR3 DNA is TGTGCCAGCAGTTCGGACTTCACTAGCACAGATACGCAGTATTTT. This chain joins TRBV6-6 and TRBJ2-3; TRBD2 might be the D (5 bases). The germline gives CDR1 MNHNY, CDR2 SVGAGI (reference sequence). The CDR3 consists of 15 residues. V shed 4 bases and J shed 0 bases, with 11 bases lying between them.

The CDR3 sequence is CASRGTETPGQYF. In nucleotides, the CDR3 is TGTGCCAGCAGAGGGACAGAAACACCGGGGCAGTACTTC. J is TRBJ2-5 and V is TRBV6-5, with TRBD1 matching over 7 bases. Looked up from germline, CDR1 is MNHEY and CDR2 is SVGAGI. CDR3 size: 13 residues. Losses at the gene ends were 6 bases for V and 11 bases for J; bases not matched to a gene: 12.

The chain recombines TRBV19 with TRBJ1-5; no firm D call. Trimming stripped 9 bases from V and 7 bases from J, with 16 bases between. In germline, CDR1 is LNHDA, CDR2 SQIVND (reference sequence). The CDR3 runs to 13 residues. CDR3 region: CASSPVAGQPQHF. In nucleotides, the CDR3 is TGTGCCAGCTCCCCTGTGGCCGGGCAGCCCCAGCATTTT.